These T cell receptor beta chains were read from a single sample in a study of T cell responses to AZD1222 COVID-19 vaccine. Using immunoSEQ multiplex PCR, the repertoire was profiled, and TCRdb retains in-frame clones only, with some absent. The sample carries about 84,000 clones, around 85% recorded once. This sample comprised peripheral blood, obtained 28 days after the second AZD1222 dose. These TCRs come from an adult who received the AZD1222 COVID-19 vaccine. The CDR3 runs from the conserved cysteine through the conserved F or W. Fields, in order: D gene, J gene, V gene, clone size, CDR3 protein, CDR3 DNA. A D gene is named only where the DNA matches it firmly. Not every row has a clone size; where given, it reads once, few, many or a size class.

D gene: .; J gene: TRBJ1-3; V gene: TRBV19; clone size: once; CDR3 protein: CASRWAGSGNTIYF; CDR3 DNA: TGTGCCAGTAGATGGGCAGGCTCTGGAAACACCATATATTTT
D gene: .; J gene: TRBJ2-1; V gene: TRBV15; clone size: .; CDR3 protein: CATSLEGGAGNEQFF; CDR3 DNA: TGTGCCACCAGCCTCGAGGGGGGGGCGGGGAATGAGCAGTTCTTC
D gene: .; J gene: TRBJ1-2; V gene: TRBV28; clone size: .; CDR3 protein: CASSFNYGYTF; CDR3 DNA: TGTGCCAGCAGTTTTAACTATGGCTACACCTTC
D gene: .; J gene: TRBJ1-5; V gene: TRBV6-5; clone size: .; CDR3 protein: CASSLTGFNQPQHF; CDR3 DNA: TGTGCCAGCAGCCTGACAGGATTCAATCAGCCCCAGCATTTT
D gene: TRBD1; J gene: TRBJ1-3; V gene: TRBV19; clone size: .; CDR3 protein: CASSRGPGQQSGNTIYF; CDR3 DNA: TGTGCCAGTAGCCGAGGACCGGGACAGCAATCTGGAAACACCATATATTTT
D gene: .; J gene: TRBJ1-1; V gene: TRBV4-2; clone size: .; CDR3 protein: CASSQVIQALRSFDTEAFF; CDR3 DNA: TGTGCCAGCAGCCAAGTAATCCAGGCGTTGAGGTCCTTTGACACTGAAGCTTTCTTT
D gene: .; J gene: TRBJ2-4; V gene: TRBV4-3; clone size: .; CDR3 protein: CASSQDWSGGDIQYF; CDR3 DNA: TGCGCCAGCAGCCAAGATTGGTCAGGGGGGGACATTCAGTACTTC
D gene: .; J gene: TRBJ1-3; V gene: TRBV3-1/TRBV3-2; clone size: .; CDR3 protein: CASSQIWGASGNTIYF; CDR3 DNA: TGTGCCAGCAGCCAAATTTGGGGGGCGAGTGGAAACACCATATATTTT
D gene: TRBD1; J gene: TRBJ1-2; V gene: TRBV6-2/TRBV6-3; clone size: few; CDR3 protein: CASSYDLAGTVYEGYTF; CDR3 DNA: TGTGCCAGCAGTTACGACCTCGCCGGGACAGTCTATGAGGGCTACACCTTC
D gene: TRBD2; J gene: TRBJ2-1; V gene: TRBV5-6; clone size: once; CDR3 protein: CASSLLRLAEGYNEQFF; CDR3 DNA: TGTGCCAGCAGCTTGCTCCGACTAGCGGAGGGCTACAATGAGCAGTTCTTC
D gene: .; J gene: TRBJ1-1; V gene: TRBV4-2; clone size: .; CDR3 protein: CASSQAILGTEAFF; CDR3 DNA: TGTGCCAGCAGCCAAGCTATCCTGGGGACTGAAGCTTTCTTT
D gene: TRBD2; J gene: TRBJ2-5; V gene: TRBV25-1; clone size: once; CDR3 protein: CASSSGGGRGETQYF; CDR3 DNA: TGTGCCAGCAGTTCTGGGGGAGGGAGGGGAGAGACCCAGTACTTC
D gene: TRBD1; J gene: TRBJ2-3; V gene: TRBV24-1; clone size: few; CDR3 protein: CATSDTDRGSPDTQYF; CDR3 DNA: TGTGCCACCAGTGATACCGACAGGGGGTCACCCGATACGCAGTATTTT
D gene: TRBD1; J gene: TRBJ1-4; V gene: TRBV4-1; clone size: .; CDR3 protein: CASSQDYRGREKLFF; CDR3 DNA: TGCGCCAGCAGCCAAGACTACAGGGGACGCGAAAAACTGTTTTTT
D gene: TRBD1; J gene: TRBJ1-5; V gene: TRBV6-5; clone size: .; CDR3 protein: CASRGTGVPSQHF; CDR3 DNA: TGTGCCAGCAGGGGGACAGGGGTCCCTTCCCAGCATTTT
D gene: .; J gene: TRBJ1-6; V gene: TRBV2; clone size: .; CDR3 protein: CASSLGRTNSPLHF; CDR3 DNA: TGTGCCAGCAGTTTAGGACGGACTAATTCACCCCTCCACTTT
D gene: .; J gene: TRBJ1-1; V gene: TRBV3-1/TRBV3-2; clone size: once; CDR3 protein: CASSPGPGRAFF; CDR3 DNA: TGTGCCAGCAGCCCGGGCCCTGGCCGAGCTTTCTTT
D gene: .; J gene: TRBJ1-4; V gene: TRBV4-2; clone size: .; CDR3 protein: CASSNRDPNEKLFF; CDR3 DNA: TGTGCCAGCAGCAACCGGGATCCTAATGAAAAACTGTTTTTT
D gene: .; J gene: TRBJ2-3; V gene: TRBV6-5; clone size: .; CDR3 protein: CASSYDSGSTQYF; CDR3 DNA: TGTGCCAGCAGTTACGATTCGGGGAGTACGCAGTATTTT
D gene: .; J gene: TRBJ1-1; V gene: TRBV3-1/TRBV3-2; clone size: few; CDR3 protein: CASSPARGQAFF; CDR3 DNA: TGTGCCAGCAGCCCCGCCCGGGGGCAAGCTTTCTTT
D gene: .; J gene: TRBJ2-5; V gene: TRBV28; clone size: .; CDR3 protein: CASSSPTQGIMGTQYF; CDR3 DNA: TGTGCCAGCAGTTCCCCCACTCAGGGTATTATGGGGACCCAGTACTTC
D gene: TRBD1; J gene: TRBJ1-5; V gene: TRBV19; clone size: .; CDR3 protein: CASSIGTGGQPQHF; CDR3 DNA: TGTGCCAGTAGTATAGGGACAGGGGGGCAGCCCCAGCATTTT
D gene: .; J gene: TRBJ1-6; V gene: TRBV4-1; clone size: .; CDR3 protein: CASSHGAELMGNSPLHF; CDR3 DNA: TGCGCCAGCAGCCACGGGGCCGAACTGATGGGGAATTCACCCCTCCACTTT
D gene: TRBD1; J gene: TRBJ1-6; V gene: TRBV19; clone size: .; CDR3 protein: CASRRADRDESPLHF; CDR3 DNA: TGTGCCAGTAGACGAGCCGACAGGGATGAATCACCCCTCCACTTT
D gene: TRBD1; J gene: TRBJ1-6; V gene: TRBV11-3; clone size: .; CDR3 protein: CASSTWDRENSPLHF; CDR3 DNA: TGTGCCAGCAGTACCTGGGACAGAGAAAATTCACCCCTCCACTTT
D gene: .; J gene: TRBJ2-1; V gene: TRBV7-6; clone size: few; CDR3 protein: CASSFGQKGNEQFF; CDR3 DNA: TGTGCCAGCAGCTTTGGTCAAAAGGGTAATGAGCAGTTCTTC
D gene: .; J gene: TRBJ1-1; V gene: TRBV10-3; clone size: .; CDR3 protein: CAISEMRGTGSNTEAFF; CDR3 DNA: TGTGCCATCAGTGAAATGAGAGGAACGGGTTCGAACACTGAAGCTTTCTTT
D gene: .; J gene: TRBJ1-6; V gene: TRBV19; clone size: .; CDR3 protein: CASATKFNSPLHF; CDR3 DNA: TGTGCCAGCGCGACCAAGTTCAATTCACCCCTCCACTTT
D gene: TRBD2; J gene: TRBJ2-1; V gene: TRBV5-1; clone size: .; CDR3 protein: CASSGLSGGSSYNEQFF; CDR3 DNA: TGCGCCAGCAGCGGGCTAAGCGGGGGAAGCTCCTACAATGAGCAGTTCTTC
D gene: .; J gene: TRBJ1-4; V gene: TRBV18; clone size: .; CDR3 protein: CASSPGSEKLFF; CDR3 DNA: TGTGCCAGCTCACCTGGAAGTGAAAAACTGTTTTTT